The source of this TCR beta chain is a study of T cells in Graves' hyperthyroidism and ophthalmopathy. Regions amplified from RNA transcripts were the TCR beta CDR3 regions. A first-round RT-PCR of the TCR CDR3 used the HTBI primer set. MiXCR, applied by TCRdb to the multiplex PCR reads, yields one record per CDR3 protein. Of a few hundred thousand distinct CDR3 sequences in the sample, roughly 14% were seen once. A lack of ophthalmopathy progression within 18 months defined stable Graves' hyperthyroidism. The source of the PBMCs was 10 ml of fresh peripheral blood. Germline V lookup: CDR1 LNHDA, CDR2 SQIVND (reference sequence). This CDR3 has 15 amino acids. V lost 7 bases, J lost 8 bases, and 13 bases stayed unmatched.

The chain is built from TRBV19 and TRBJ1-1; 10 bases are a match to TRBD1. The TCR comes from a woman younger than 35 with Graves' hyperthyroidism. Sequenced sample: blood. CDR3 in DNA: TGTGCCAGTAATCCCGGGACAGGGGAGGGGCCCGAAGCTTTCTTT. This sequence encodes CASNPGTGEGPEAFF. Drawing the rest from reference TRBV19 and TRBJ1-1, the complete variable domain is DGGITQSPKYLFRKEGQNVTLSCEQNLNHDAMYWYRQDPGQGLRLIYYSQIVNDFQKGDIAEGYSVSREKKESFPLTVTSAQKNPTAFYLCASNPGTGEGPEAFFGQGTRLTVV.